This record covers a single T cell receptor (beta chain). These data originate in a study of blood T cell repertoires in COVID-19. Overall study context: The study drew acute and convalescent COVID-19 samples from the United States, Italy and Spain. PBMCs, B-cell-depleted T cells, or T cells provided the cDNA or gDNA that made up the material.

Trimming cost V 2 bases and J 7 bases; bases outside gene matches: 1. The germline CDR1 and CDR2 sequences are MNHEY and SMNVEV (reference sequence). This CDR3 has 13 residues. In the original analysis: Cell counts per sample came from amplifying reference gene primers. Profiling relied on immunoSEQ multiplex PCR, and the TCRdb table lists in-frame clones only, not all of them. V, J and clone size were drawn from that table, and D and trimming were deduced from the DNA. The profile shows some 79,000 clones, around 89% of them singletons. This chain connects TRBV27 to TRBJ2-7; 11 nucleotides line up with TRBD2. Sequenced: peripheral blood. The sequence was collected from a man between 65 and 85 years old with active or convalescent COVID-19. CDR3 loop: CASSLLAGGEQYF. CDR3 nucleotide sequence: TGTGCCAGCAGTTTACTAGCGGGGGGTGAGCAGTACTTC.